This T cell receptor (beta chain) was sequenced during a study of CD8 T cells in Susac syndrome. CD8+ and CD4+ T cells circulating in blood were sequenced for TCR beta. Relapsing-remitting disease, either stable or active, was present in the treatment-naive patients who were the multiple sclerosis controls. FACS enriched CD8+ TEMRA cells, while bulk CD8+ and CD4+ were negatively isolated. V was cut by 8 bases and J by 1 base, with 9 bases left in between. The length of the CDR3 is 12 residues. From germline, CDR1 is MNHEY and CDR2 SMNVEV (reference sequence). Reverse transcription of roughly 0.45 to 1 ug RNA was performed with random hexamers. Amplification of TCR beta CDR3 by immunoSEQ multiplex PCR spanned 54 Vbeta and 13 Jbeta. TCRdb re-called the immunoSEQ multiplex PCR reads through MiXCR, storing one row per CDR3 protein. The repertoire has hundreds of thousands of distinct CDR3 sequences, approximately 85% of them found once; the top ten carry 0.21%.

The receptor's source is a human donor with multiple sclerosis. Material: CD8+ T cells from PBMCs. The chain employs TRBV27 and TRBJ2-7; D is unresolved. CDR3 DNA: TGTGCCAGCGGGCATACATCCTACGAGCAGTACTTC. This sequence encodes CASGHTSYEQYF.